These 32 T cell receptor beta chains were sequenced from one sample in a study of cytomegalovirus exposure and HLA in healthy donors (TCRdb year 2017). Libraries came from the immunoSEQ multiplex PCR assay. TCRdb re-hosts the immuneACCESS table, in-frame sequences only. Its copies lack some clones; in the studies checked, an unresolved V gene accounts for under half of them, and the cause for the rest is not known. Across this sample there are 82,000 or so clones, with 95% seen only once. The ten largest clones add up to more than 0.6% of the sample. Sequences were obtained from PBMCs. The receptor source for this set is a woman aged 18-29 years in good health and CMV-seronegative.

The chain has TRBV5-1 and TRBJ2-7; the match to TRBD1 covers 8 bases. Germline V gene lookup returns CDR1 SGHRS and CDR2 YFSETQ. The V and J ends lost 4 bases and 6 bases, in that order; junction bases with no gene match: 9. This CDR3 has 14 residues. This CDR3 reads CASSPRTGSVEQYF. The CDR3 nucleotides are TGCGCCAGCAGCCCGCGGACAGGGTCCGTCGAGCAGTACTTC.

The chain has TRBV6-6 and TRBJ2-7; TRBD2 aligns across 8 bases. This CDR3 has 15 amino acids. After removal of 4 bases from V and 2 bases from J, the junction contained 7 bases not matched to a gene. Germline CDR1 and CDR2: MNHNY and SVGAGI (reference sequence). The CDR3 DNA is TGTGCCAGCAGTTCCCAGCGGGAGCAAGCCTACGAGCAGTACTTC. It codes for CASSSQREQAYEQYF.

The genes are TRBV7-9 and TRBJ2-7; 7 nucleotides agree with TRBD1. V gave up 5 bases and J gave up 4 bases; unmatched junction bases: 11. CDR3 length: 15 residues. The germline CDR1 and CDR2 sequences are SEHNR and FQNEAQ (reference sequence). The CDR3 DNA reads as TGTGCCAGCAGCACCAGACAGGGTGGTAAATACGAGCAGTACTTC. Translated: CASSTRQGGKYEQYF.

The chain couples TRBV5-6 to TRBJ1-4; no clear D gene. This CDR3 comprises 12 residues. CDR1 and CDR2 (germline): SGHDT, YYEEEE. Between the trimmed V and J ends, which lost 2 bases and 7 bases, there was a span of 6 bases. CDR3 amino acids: CASSFTSEKLFF. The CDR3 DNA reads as TGTGCCAGCAGCTTTACAAGTGAAAAACTGTTTTTT.

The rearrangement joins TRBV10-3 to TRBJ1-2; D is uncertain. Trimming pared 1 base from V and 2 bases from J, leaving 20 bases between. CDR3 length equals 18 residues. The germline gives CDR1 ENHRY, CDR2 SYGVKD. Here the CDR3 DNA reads TGTGCCATCAGTGAGTTGTGGGAGTTCAGAACGGAAAACTATGGCTACACCTTC. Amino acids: CAISELWEFRTENYGYTF.

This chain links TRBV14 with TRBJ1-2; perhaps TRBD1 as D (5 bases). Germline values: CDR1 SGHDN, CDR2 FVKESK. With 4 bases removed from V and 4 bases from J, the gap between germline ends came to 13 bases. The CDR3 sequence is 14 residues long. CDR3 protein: CASSLAGPGYGYTF. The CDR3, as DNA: TGTGCCAGCAGCCTAGCGGGACCGGGCTATGGCTACACCTTC. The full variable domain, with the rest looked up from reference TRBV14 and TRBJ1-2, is EAGVTQFPSHSVIEKGQTVTLRCDPISGHDNLYWYRRVMGKEIKFLLHFVKESKQDESGMPNNRFLAERTGGTYSTLKVQPAELEDSGVYFCASSLAGPGYGYTFGSGTRLTVV.

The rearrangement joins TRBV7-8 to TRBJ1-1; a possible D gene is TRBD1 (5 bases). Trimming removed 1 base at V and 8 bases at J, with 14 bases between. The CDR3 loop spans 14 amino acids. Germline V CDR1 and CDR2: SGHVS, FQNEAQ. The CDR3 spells CASSLGDSRVEAFF. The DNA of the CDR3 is TGTGCCAGCAGCTTAGGCGATTCCAGGGTAGAAGCTTTCTTT.

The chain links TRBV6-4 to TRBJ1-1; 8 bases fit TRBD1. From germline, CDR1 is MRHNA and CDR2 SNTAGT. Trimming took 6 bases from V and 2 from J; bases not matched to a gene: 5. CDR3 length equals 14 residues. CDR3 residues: CASSADRGNTEAFF. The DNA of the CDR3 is TGTGCCAGCAGCGCCGACAGGGGTAACACTGAAGCTTTCTTT.

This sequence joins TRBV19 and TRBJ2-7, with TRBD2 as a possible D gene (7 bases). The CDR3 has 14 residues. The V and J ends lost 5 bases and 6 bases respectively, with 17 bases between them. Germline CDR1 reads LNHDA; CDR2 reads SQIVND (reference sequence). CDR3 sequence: CASSPVGGQIEQYF. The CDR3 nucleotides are TGTGCCAGTAGTCCGGTCGGGGGGCAGATCGAGCAGTACTTC.

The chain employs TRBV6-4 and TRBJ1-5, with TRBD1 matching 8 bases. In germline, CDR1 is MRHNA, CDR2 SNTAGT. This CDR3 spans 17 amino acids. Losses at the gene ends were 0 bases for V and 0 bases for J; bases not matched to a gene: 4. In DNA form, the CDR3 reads TGTGCCAGCAGTGACTCGGAGGGACAGGATAGCAATCAGCCCCAGCATTTT. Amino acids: CASSDSEGQDSNQPQHF.

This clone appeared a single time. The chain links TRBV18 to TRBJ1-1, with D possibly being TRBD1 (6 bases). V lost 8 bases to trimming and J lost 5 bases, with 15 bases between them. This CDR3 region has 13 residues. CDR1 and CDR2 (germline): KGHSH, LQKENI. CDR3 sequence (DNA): TGTGCCAGCATTTCAGGGGTAGGAACTGAAGCTTTCTTT. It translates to CASISGVGTEAFF.

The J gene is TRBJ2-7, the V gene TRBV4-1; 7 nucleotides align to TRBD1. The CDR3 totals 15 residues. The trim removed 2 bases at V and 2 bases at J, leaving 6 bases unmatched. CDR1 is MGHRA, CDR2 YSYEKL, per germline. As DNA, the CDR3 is TGCGCCAGCAGCCAACCCGGTACAGGGGCCTACGAGCAGTACTTC. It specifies CASSQPGTGAYEQYF.

The CDR3 region is CATSSSTAGEPSYNEQFF. In nucleotides, the CDR3 is TGTGCCACCAGCAGCTCCACCGCGGGCGAACCGTCCTACAATGAGCAGTTCTTC. This chain joins TRBV15 and TRBJ2-1, with TRBD2 as a possible D gene (5 bases). V shed 3 bases and J shed 1 base, with 19 bases lying between them. This CDR3 spans 18 amino acids. CDR1 LNHNV and CDR2 YYDKDF come from the germline V gene (reference sequence). The entire variable domain, with the rest obtained from reference TRBV15 and TRBJ2-1, is as follows: DAMVIQNPRYQVTQFGKPVTLSCSQTLNHNVMYWYQQKSSQAPKLLFHYYDKDFNNEADTPDNFQSRRPNTSFCFLDIRSPGLGDTAMYLCATSSSTAGEPSYNEQFFGPGTRLTVL.

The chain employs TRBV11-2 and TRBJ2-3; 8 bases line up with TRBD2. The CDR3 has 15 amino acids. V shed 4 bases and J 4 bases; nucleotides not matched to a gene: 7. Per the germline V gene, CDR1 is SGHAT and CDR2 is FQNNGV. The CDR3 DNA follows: TGTGCCAGCAGCTCGCGGGGGGAAGGGGCAGATACGCAGTATTTT. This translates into CASSSRGEGADTQYF.

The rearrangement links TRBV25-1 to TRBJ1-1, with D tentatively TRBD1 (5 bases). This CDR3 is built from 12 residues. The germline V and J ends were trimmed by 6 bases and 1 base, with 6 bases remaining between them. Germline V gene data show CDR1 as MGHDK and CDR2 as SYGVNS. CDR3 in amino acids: CASRGQNTEAFF. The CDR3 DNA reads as TGTGCCAGCAGAGGACAGAACACTGAAGCTTTCTTT.

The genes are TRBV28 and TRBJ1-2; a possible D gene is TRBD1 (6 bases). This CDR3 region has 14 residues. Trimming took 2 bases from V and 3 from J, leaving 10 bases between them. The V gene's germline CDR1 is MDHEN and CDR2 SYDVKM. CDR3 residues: CASSLGHRDYGYTF. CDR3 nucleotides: TGTGCCAGCAGTTTAGGGCACAGGGACTATGGCTACACCTTC.

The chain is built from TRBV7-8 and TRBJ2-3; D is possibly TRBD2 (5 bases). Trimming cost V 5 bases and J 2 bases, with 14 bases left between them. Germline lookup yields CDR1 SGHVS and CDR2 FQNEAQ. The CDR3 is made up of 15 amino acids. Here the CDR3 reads CASSPPGSYTDTQYF. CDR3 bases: TGTGCCAGCAGCCCGCCGGGATCTTACACAGATACGCAGTATTTT.

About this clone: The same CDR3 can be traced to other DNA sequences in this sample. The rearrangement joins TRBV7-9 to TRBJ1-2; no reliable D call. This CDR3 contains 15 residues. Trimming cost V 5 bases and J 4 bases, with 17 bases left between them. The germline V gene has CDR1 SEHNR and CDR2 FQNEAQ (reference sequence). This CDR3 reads CASSLSRGSGYGYTF. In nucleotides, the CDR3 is TGTGCCAGCAGCCTATCGCGAGGGAGCGGCTATGGCTACACCTTC.

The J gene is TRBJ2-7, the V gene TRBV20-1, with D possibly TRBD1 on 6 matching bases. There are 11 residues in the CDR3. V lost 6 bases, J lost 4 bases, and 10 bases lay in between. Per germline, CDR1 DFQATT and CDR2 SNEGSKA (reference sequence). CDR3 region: CSAPQGYEQYF. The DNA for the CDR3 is TGCAGTGCACCACAGGGTTACGAGCAGTACTTC.

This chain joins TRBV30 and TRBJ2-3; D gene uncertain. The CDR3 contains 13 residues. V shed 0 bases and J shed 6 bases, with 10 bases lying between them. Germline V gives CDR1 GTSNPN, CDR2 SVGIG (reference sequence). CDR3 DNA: TGTGCCTGGAGTGTAGAGGAGTCCGATACGCAGTATTTT. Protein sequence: CAWSVEESDTQYF.

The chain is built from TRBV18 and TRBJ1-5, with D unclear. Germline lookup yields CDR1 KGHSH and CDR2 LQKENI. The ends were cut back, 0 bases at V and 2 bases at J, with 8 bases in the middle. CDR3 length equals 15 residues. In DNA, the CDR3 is TGTGCCAGCTCACCACCCGGGGTCGGCAATCAGCCCCAGCATTTT. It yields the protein CASSPPGVGNQPQHF.

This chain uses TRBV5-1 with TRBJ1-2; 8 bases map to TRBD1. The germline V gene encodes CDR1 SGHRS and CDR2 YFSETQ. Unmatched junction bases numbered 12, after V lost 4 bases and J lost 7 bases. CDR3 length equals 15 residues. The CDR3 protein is CASSGTRTGYGGYTF. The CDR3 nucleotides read TGCGCCAGCAGCGGAACCCGGACAGGGTATGGTGGCTACACCTTC.

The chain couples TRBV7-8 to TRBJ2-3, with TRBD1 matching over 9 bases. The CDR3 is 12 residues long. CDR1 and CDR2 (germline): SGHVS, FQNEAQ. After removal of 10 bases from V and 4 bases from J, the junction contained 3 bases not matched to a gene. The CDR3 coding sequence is TGTGCCACGGGACAGGGCCCAGATACGCAGTATTTT. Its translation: CATGQGPDTQYF. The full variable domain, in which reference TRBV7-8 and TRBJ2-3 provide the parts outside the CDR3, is GAGVSQSPRYKVAKRGQDVALRCDPISGHVSLFWYQQALGQGPEFLTYFQNEAQLDKSGLPSDRFFAERPEGSVSTLKIQRTQQEDSAVYLCATGQGPDTQYFGPGTRLTVL.

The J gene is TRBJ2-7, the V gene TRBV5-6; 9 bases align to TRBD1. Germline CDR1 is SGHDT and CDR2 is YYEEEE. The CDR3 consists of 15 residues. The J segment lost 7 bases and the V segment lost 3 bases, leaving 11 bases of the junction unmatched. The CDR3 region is CASSSPGTGRGEQYF. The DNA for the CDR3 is TGTGCCAGCAGCTCGCCCGGGACAGGGAGAGGGGAGCAGTACTTC.

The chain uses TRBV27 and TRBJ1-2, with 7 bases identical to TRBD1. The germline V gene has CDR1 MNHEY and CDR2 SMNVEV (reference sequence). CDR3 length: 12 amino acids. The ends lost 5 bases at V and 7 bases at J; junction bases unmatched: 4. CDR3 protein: CASSNRGGGYTF. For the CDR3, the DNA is TGTGCCAGCAGTAACAGGGGTGGTGGCTACACCTTC.

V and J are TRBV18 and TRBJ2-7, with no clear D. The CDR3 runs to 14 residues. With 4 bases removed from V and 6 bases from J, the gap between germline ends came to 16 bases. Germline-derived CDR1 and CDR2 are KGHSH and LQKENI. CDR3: CASSQPGQRIEQYF. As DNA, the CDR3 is TGTGCCAGCTCACAACCGGGCCAACGTATCGAGCAGTACTTC.

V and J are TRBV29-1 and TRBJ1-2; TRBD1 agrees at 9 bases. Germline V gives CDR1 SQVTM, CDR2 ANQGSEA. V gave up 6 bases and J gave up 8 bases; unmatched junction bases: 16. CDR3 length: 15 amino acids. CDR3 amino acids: CSVVGGLGQGFGYTF. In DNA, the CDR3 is TGCAGCGTAGTAGGCGGATTGGGACAGGGTTTCGGCTACACCTTC. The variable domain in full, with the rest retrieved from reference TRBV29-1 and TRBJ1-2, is SAVISQKPSRDICQRGTSLTIQCQVDSQVTMMFWYRQQPGQSLTLIATANQGSEATYESGFVIDKFPISRPNLTFSTLTVSNMSPEDSSIYLCSVVGGLGQGFGYTFGSGTRLTVV.

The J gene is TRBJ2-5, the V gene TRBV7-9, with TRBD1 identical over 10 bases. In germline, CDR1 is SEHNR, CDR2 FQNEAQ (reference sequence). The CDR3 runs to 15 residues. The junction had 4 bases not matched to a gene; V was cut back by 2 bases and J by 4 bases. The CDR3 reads CASSLRDRGRETQYF. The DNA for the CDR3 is TGTGCCAGCAGCTTACGAGACAGGGGGCGAGAGACCCAGTACTTC.

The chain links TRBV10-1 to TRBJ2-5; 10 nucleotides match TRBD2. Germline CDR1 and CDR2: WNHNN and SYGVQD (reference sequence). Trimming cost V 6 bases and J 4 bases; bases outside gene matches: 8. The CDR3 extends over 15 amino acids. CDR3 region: CASSSAGGAVETQYF. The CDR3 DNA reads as TGCGCCAGCAGCTCAGCGGGGGGGGCCGTAGAGACCCAGTACTTC.

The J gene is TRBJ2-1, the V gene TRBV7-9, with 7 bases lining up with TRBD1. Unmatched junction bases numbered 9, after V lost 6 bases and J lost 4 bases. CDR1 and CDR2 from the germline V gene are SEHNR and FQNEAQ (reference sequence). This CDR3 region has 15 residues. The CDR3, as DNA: TGTGCCAGCAGAACCCTCCGGGACAGATACAATGAGCAGTTCTTC. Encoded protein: CASRTLRDRYNEQFF.

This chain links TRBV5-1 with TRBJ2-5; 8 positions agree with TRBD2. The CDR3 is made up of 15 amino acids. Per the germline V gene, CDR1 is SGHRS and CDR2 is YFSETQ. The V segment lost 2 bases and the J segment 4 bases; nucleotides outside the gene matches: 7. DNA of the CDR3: TGCGCCAGCAGCTTAGATCCGGGAGGGAGAGAGACCCAGTACTTC. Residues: CASSLDPGGRETQYF. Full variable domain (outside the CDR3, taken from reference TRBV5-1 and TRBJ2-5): KAGVTQTPRYLIKTRGQQVTLSCSPISGHRSVSWYQQTPGQGLQFLFEYFSETQRNKGNFPGRFSGRQFSNSRSEMNVSTLELGDSALYLCASSLDPGGRETQYFGPGTRLLVL.

The CDR3 sequence: CASGTGVAGELFF. The CDR3 DNA sequence: TGTGCCAGCGGCACAGGGGTGGCCGGGGAGCTGTTTTTT. This chain uses TRBV5-6 with TRBJ2-2; TRBD1 matches at 7 bases. Germline CDR1 reads SGHDT; CDR2 reads YYEEEE. Unmatched junction bases numbered 6, after V lost 7 bases and J lost 6 bases. The CDR3 contains 13 residues.